This entry describes one TCR beta chain. CDR1 is SGHVS, CDR2 FQNEAQ, per germline. The V gene end was trimmed by 5 bases and the J gene end by 1 base; junction bases not matched to a gene: 7. The CDR3 contains 15 residues. This sample stems from a study of shared clonotypes between healthy human individuals. Naive CD8 cells comprised CD45RO-negative, CCR7-positively selected cells, excluding terminally differentiated effector memory CD45RA+ cells. Recent acute infections and vaccinations were absent in the healthy HIV-negative adult donors. Generated by immunoSEQ multiplex PCR, the TCRdb table keeps only in-frame clones and is missing some. This sample has roughly 2,000,000 clones, with over 85% found just once.

Sequenced: naive CD8+ T cells sorted from blood. The receptor's source is a man younger than 35 in good health. The chain employs TRBV7-8 and TRBJ2-7; 8 bases line up with TRBD1. This CDR3 reads CASSPLDRESYEQYF. The CDR3 DNA sequence: TGTGCCAGCAGCCCCCTGGACAGGGAGTCCTACGAGCAGTACTTC.